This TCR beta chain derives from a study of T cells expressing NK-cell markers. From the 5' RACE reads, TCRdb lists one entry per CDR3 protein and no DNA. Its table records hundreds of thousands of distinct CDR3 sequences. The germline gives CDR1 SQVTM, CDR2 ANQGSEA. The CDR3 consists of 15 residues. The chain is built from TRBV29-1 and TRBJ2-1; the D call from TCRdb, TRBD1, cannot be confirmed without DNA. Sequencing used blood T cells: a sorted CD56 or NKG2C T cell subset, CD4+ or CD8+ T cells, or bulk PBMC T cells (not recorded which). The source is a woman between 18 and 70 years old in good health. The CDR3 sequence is CSVRGSASNNNEQFF.